These 9 T cell receptor beta chains originate from one sample sequenced in a study of T cell repertoires in cytomegalovirus infection. TCRdb re-called the reads through MiXCR, storing one row per CDR3 protein. Altogether around 120,000 distinct CDR3 sequences are present, roughly 9% being singletons, with the ten largest covering around 10%. Sequencing was performed on PBMCs. Every receptor here comes from a human donor in good health (CMV status not recorded). Some clones in this sample may be carry-over from other donors' samples.

The genes are TRBV20-1 and TRBJ1-1; 7 nucleotides align to TRBD1. The junction had 6 bases not matched to a gene; V was cut back by 8 bases and J by 6 bases. Germline CDR1 DFQATT, CDR2 SNEGSKA (reference sequence). The CDR3 runs 11 residues. CDR3: CSTTGEAEAFF. The CDR3 DNA reads as TGCAGTACAACAGGGGAAGCTGAAGCTTTCTTT.

Ten or more counts support this clonotype. The CDR3 sequence: CASSLGPGAEGYGYTF. The CDR3 region has the DNA TGTGCCAGCAGTTTAGGCCCCGGCGCGGAGGGCTATGGCTACACCTTC. This chain joins TRBV6-8 and TRBJ1-2; D remains ambiguous. V was pared by 4 bases and J by 4 bases, with 19 bases between. The CDR3 loop spans 16 amino acids. CDR1 and CDR2 (germline): MNHGY, SAAAGT.

The genes are TRBV29-1 and TRBJ2-5; tentative D call: TRBD2 (6 bases). The CDR3 spans 13 residues. V was trimmed by 6 bases and J by 9 bases, leaving 20 bases between them. CDR1 and CDR2 (germline): SQVTM, ANQGSEA. The CDR3 here is CSVMTKPTGAQYF. The DNA for the CDR3 is TGCAGCGTCATGACTAAGCCGACGGGGGCCCAGTACTTC.

This clonotype was seen many times. The chain recombines TRBV20-1 with TRBJ2-5; 8 bases fit TRBD2. After removal of 8 bases from V and 5 bases from J, the junction contained 10 bases not matched to a gene. The CDR3 has 13 residues. In germline, CDR1 is DFQATT, CDR2 SNEGSKA (reference sequence). CDR3 DNA: TGCAGTTGGGCGGGGGGCCAACTGGAGACCCAGTACTTC. Translating gives CSWAGGQLETQYF.

This clonotype was found many times. The chain employs TRBV10-3 and TRBJ1-1; D unclear. This CDR3 region has 11 residues. CDR1 and CDR2 (germline): ENHRY, SYGVKD. The V end lost 8 bases, the J end lost 1 base, and 5 bases lay between the germline ends. The CDR3 sequence: CAIASNTEAFF. The CDR3 nucleotides are TGTGCCATCGCATCGAACACTGAAGCTTTCTTT.

This clonotype was counted many times. V and J are TRBV15 and TRBJ2-3; either TRBD1 or TRBD2 may fit D (5 bases each). The germline V gene encodes CDR1 LNHNV and CDR2 YYDKDF (reference sequence). Trimming left V 3 bases short and J 2 bases short, with 15 bases between. The CDR3 contains 16 residues. In DNA form, the CDR3 reads TGTGCCACCAGCAGCTCCCGGGACGGAAACACAGATACGCAGTATTTT. Amino acids: CATSSSRDGNTDTQYF.

This clonotype appeared many times. This chain uses TRBV7-2 with TRBJ1-5; D not resolved. Germline V gene sequence: CDR1 SGHTA, CDR2 FQGNSA. The CDR3 extends over 13 amino acids. The germline V and J ends were trimmed by 5 bases and 6 bases, with 11 bases remaining between them. CDR3 DNA sequence: TGTGCCAGCAGCACCGACCGTGTTCAGCCCCAGCATTTT. It translates to CASSTDRVQPQHF.

This clonotype was seen repeatedly, ten times or more. CDR3 DNA: TGTGCCAGCAGTGAGGGGGCGCGGACTGAAGCTTTCTTT. Translating gives CASSEGARTEAFF. The rearrangement joins TRBV6-4 to TRBJ1-1; a possible D gene is TRBD1 (6 bases). With 3 bases removed from V and 5 bases from J, the gap between germline ends came to 10 bases. Per the germline V gene, CDR1 is MRHNA and CDR2 is SNTAGT. The CDR3 length is 13 residues.

Points on this clonotype: Its ends do not fully match the called genes, so a read error is possible. For the CDR3, the DNA is TGTGCCAGCAGCGTACAGGGGGCAGGTCAGCACCAGCATTTT. It yields the protein CASSVQGAGQHQHF. V is TRBV12-3 or TRBV12-4 and J is TRBJ1-5; TRBD1 aligns across 9 bases. The CDR3 has 14 amino acids.